The clone carrying this TCR beta chain was detected many times. Stated time point: sample taken at primary tumor resection. The donors were 55 to 85 patients with non-small cell lung cancer that was early-stage and untreated. All TCR cDNA molecules were individually tagged with a unique molecular identifier. In TCRdb, the 5' RACE reads were re-called with MiXCR into one record per CDR3 protein. The profile shows about 38,000 distinct CDR3 sequences, approximately 5.6% of them singletons. These data originate in a study of spatial heterogeneity in lung cancer. Per the germline V gene, CDR1 is SGHVS and CDR2 is FQNEAQ. The CDR3 length is 16 residues. Trimming took 3 bases from V and 5 from J, leaving 16 bases between them.

Sequencing was performed on PBMCs, taken at surgery. The TCR sequence derives from a female donor with early-stage non-small cell lung cancer. The V and J genes are TRBV7-8 and TRBJ2-2, with D possibly called TRBD1 or TRBD2 (5 bases each). CDR3 protein: CASSFRDLSGTGELFF. The CDR3, as DNA: TGTGCCAGCAGCTTTAGGGACCTGAGTGGGACCGGGGAGCTGTTTTTT.